The TCR beta chain described here comes from a study of Ad26.COV2.S vaccination and SARS-CoV-2 variants. Study results and limitations: Vaccine recipients had higher spike-specific TCR breadth than placebo recipients.

Germline assignment: CDR1 SGHTS and CDR2 YDEGEE. The CDR3 consists of 15 residues. Trimming removed 1 base from V and 0 bases from J, with 8 bases in between. The treatment is: over 15 received Ad26.COV2.S at low or high dose, single or two shots; roughly five received placebo; per-sample allocation not given. Specimen acquisition occurred on day 63 following the initial vaccine or placebo injection. Method: immunoSEQ multiplex PCR; TCRdb's copy keeps in-frame clones and lacks some. The sample carries about 480,000 clones, around 85% recorded once. Concerning this clone itself: Its matching antigen is unknown.

The source is a person between 18 and 65 years old who received the Ad26.COV2.S COVID-19 vaccine or a placebo. The sequenced sample was peripheral blood, obtained in a trial of Ad26.COV2.S vaccine versus placebo. The chain carries TRBV5-8 and TRBJ1-5; D uncertain. The CDR3 loop reads CASSLRQHSNQPQHF. The CDR3 bases are TGTGCCAGCAGCTTGCGGCAGCATAGCAATCAGCCCCAGCATTTT.